A selection of T cell receptor beta chains follows, all from one sample in a study of cytomegalovirus exposure and HLA in healthy donors. The repertoire was sequenced with immunoSEQ multiplex PCR; TCRdb's copy has only in-frame clones and lacks some. The repertoire holds about 83,000 clones, more than 65% seen once, with under 10% in the top ten. The sample comprised PBMCs. The receptor source for this set is a man aged 60 to 69 in good health and CMV-seronegative. CDR3s include the opening cysteine and the closing phenylalanine or tryptophan. D genes are given only for firm matches. The listing skips clone size in some rows; elsewhere it reads once, few, many or a size class.

clone size,D gene,J gene,V gene,CDR3 DNA,CDR3 protein
NA,NA,TRBJ2-7,TRBV29-1,TGCAGCGTTGGGGGGAGGGGGTCCACCTACGAGCAGTACTTC,CSVGGRGSTYEQYF
NA,TRBD1,TRBJ1-2,TRBV10-3,TGTGCCATCAGCGGGACAGGGGGTCAAATCTCTTCTAACTATGGCTACACCTTC,CAISGTGGQISSNYGYTF
NA,NA,TRBJ2-7,TRBV13,TGTGCCAGCACCTACAGGACCTACGAGCAGTACTTC,CASTYRTYEQYF
few,NA,TRBJ2-5,TRBV2,TGTGCCAGCAGTTCCACCGGAGCGGGTAACCAAGAGACCCAGTACTTC,CASSSTGAGNQETQYF
NA,TRBD2,TRBJ2-2,TRBV30,TGTGCCTGGACCAGGCGGGGGATGGGCACCGGGGAGCTGTTTTTT,CAWTRRGMGTGELFF
NA,NA,TRBJ1-2,TRBV30,TGTGCCTGGAGTACCCACCCTGAGAGCTATGGCTACACCTTC,CAWSTHPESYGYTF
few,NA,TRBJ1-4,TRBV4-3,TGCGCCAGCAGCCAAGGGGGGGGTAGCCTTAATGAAAAACTGTTTTTT,CASSQGGGSLNEKLFF
few,TRBD2,TRBJ2-3,TRBV27,TGTGCCAGCAAAAATCTAGCGGGAGCTAGCACAGATACGCAGTATTTT,CASKNLAGASTDTQYF
NA,TRBD2,TRBJ2-7,TRBV10-3,TGTGCCACTAGAAGGGACAGGGGACTAGCGGGGGCCTACGAGCAGTACTTC,CATRRDRGLAGAYEQYF
NA,NA,TRBJ1-3,TRBV15,TGTGCCACCAGCAGAGATCGTCGGTTCTCTGGAAACACCATATATTTT,CATSRDRRFSGNTIYF
NA,TRBD1,TRBJ2-7,TRBV27,TGTGCCAGCAGTCATTCCGGGACAGGGGCCTACGAGCAGTACTTC,CASSHSGTGAYEQYF
few,TRBD2,TRBJ2-2,TRBV4-1,TGCGCCAGCAGCCAGGGACTAGGCCCGGGAACCGGGGAGCTGTTTTTT,CASSQGLGPGTGELFF
NA,NA,TRBJ2-6,TRBV6-1,TGTGCCAGCAGTACAGGGTCTGGGGCCAACGTCCTGACTTTC,CASSTGSGANVLTF
NA,TRBD1,TRBJ1-6,TRBV19,TGTGCCAGTAGTCCAGAAGACAGGGGATCACCCCTCCACTTT,CASSPEDRGSPLHF
few,TRBD1,TRBJ1-4,TRBV28,TGTGCCAGCAGAACAGGGGGGGAAAAACTGTTTTTT,CASRTGGEKLFF
NA,TRBD2,TRBJ2-5,TRBV5-6,TGTGCCAGCAGCTCCTGGGCTAGCGGGGGGCCCCAAGAGACCCAGTACTTC,CASSSWASGGPQETQYF
NA,TRBD2,TRBJ2-7,TRBV5-6,TGTGCCAGCAGCGACCCTCGACTAGCGGCCGAGCAGTACTTC,CASSDPRLAAEQYF
NA,NA,TRBJ1-1,TRBV6-1,TGTGCCAGCAGTCAGGGGAGGAACACTGAAGCTTTCTTT,CASSQGRNTEAFF
NA,TRBD1,TRBJ2-7,TRBV10-3,TGTGCCATCAGTAATCGGACAGGCACCTACGAGCAGTACTTC,CAISNRTGTYEQYF
few,NA,TRBJ1-2,TRBV5-6,TGTGCCAGCAGCTCCACTCGGGTAGCCAACTATGGCTACACCTTC,CASSSTRVANYGYTF
NA,TRBD1,TRBJ1-5,TRBV19,TGTGCCAGTACCCTCTACCCGGGACAGGGGGCTTGGAGCAATCAGCCCCAGCATTTT,CASTLYPGQGAWSNQPQHF
NA,TRBD1,TRBJ1-2,TRBV19,TGTGCCAGCTCACCCTATCAACAGGGGGGATTTGGCTACACCTTC,CASSPYQQGGFGYTF
few,TRBD1,TRBJ2-7,TRBV6-9,TGTGCCAGCAGCTACCTCGGCAGGGGGCTAACCTACGAGCAGTACTTC,CASSYLGRGLTYEQYF
few,TRBD1,TRBJ2-5,TRBV6-1,TGTGCCAGCAGTGGGACAGGGGGCCGGGAGACCCAGTACTTC,CASSGTGGRETQYF
NA,TRBD2,TRBJ2-7,TRBV4-1,TGCGCCAGCAGCCAAGGTGTCGGCGGGGGATACGAGCAGTACTTC,CASSQGVGGGYEQYF
once,NA,TRBJ2-3,TRBV7-9,TGTGCCAGCAGCCCCCCCTTCGTCGGGGATACGCAGTATTTT,CASSPPFVGDTQYF
NA,NA,TRBJ2-1,TRBV11-2,TGTGCCAGCAGCCCGGGCGCGGGTTCGGGGAATGAGCAGTTCTTC,CASSPGAGSGNEQFF
once,NA,TRBJ1-1,TRBV6-1,TGTGCCAGCAGTGAGTCGGTCTACACTGAAGCTTTCTTT,CASSESVYTEAFF
NA,TRBD2,TRBJ2-6,TRBV9,TGTGCCAGCAGCCCGCCCGGGGTAGCGGGGCACTCTGGGGCCAACGTCCTGACTTTC,CASSPPGVAGHSGANVLTF
few,NA,TRBJ1-1,TRBV5-6,TGTGCCAGCAGCCCCGGGATTAACACTGAAGCTTTCTTT,CASSPGINTEAFF
NA,NA,TRBJ1-5,TRBV5-5,TGTGCCAGCAGCTTGGCGCAGAACAATCAGCCCCAGCATTTT,CASSLAQNNQPQHF
NA,NA,TRBJ2-7,TRBV30,TGTGCCTGGATATCGCAGGGGCCAGGCGAGCAGTACTTC,CAWISQGPGEQYF
once,TRBD2,TRBJ2-7,TRBV6-5,TGTGCCAGCAGTTTGGAGGTCGGGGGGACCTACGAGCAGTACTTC,CASSLEVGGTYEQYF
NA,NA,TRBJ2-1,TRBV19,TGTGCCAGTAGTATTGTCTACTACAATGAGCAGTTCTTC,CASSIVYYNEQFF
NA,NA,TRBJ2-5,TRBV6-5,TGTGCCAGCATAGGGGAGGGGGTAGCGACCCAGTACTTC,CASIGEGVATQYF
few,NA,TRBJ1-1,TRBV6-5,TGTGCCAGCAGAGGAGTATTTGGGAACACTGAAGCTTTCTTT,CASRGVFGNTEAFF
NA,TRBD1,TRBJ2-3,TRBV28,TGTGCCAGCAGTTATCCGGGACAGGGGAATTCGGTTACGCAGTATTTT,CASSYPGQGNSVTQYF
few,NA,TRBJ2-7,TRBV7-9,TGTGCCAGCAGCTTTAGGGGCTACGAGCAGTACTTC,CASSFRGYEQYF
NA,NA,TRBJ1-4,TRBV4-3,TGCGCCAGCAGCCAAGTACAGGGTGAAAAACTGTTTTTT,CASSQVQGEKLFF
NA,TRBD1,TRBJ1-2,TRBV5-1,TGCGCCAGCAGCTCGACAGGGGTCTATGGCTACACCTTC,CASSSTGVYGYTF
NA,NA,TRBJ2-6,TRBV4-2,TGTGCCAGCAGCCAAGCGGCGGGCCCTGGGGCCAACGTCCTGACTTTC,CASSQAAGPGANVLTF
NA,TRBD1,TRBJ2-2,TRBV13,TGTGCCAGCAGCTCAATCCGAAGACAGGGGGCGACCGGGGAGCTGTTTTTT,CASSSIRRQGATGELFF
NA,NA,TRBJ2-3,TRBV7-8,TGTGCCAGCAGCTTAGCTGGGGCTGATACGCAGTATTTT,CASSLAGADTQYF
NA,NA,TRBJ2-1,TRBV7-8,TGTGCCAGCAGCCTCCTAGCAGGCTCCTACAATGAGCAGTTCTTC,CASSLLAGSYNEQFF
NA,NA,TRBJ2-3,TRBV5-8,TGTGCCAGCAGTGAGACAGGTATACCCACAGATACGCAGTATTTT,CASSETGIPTDTQYF
NA,NA,TRBJ2-7,TRBV28,TGTGCCAGCAGTTTAGCTAGCGCCTCCTACGAGCAGTACTTC,CASSLASASYEQYF
NA,NA,TRBJ2-7,TRBV19,TGTGCCAGTAGTAGAAGACAGCTCTACGAGCAGTACTTC,CASSRRQLYEQYF
NA,TRBD1,TRBJ1-5,TRBV7-9,TGTGCCAGCAGCTTAGGGGTGGGACAGGGAGGCAATCAGCCCCAGCATTTT,CASSLGVGQGGNQPQHF
NA,TRBD2,TRBJ2-1,TRBV19,TGTGCCAGTAGTCAGGGACTAGCGGCTTATGATGAGCAGTTCTTC,CASSQGLAAYDEQFF
few,NA,TRBJ2-7,TRBV9,TGTGCCAGCAGCGTAGGGTATGGGGGGGCTTACGAGCAGTACTTC,CASSVGYGGAYEQYF
NA,NA,TRBJ2-3,TRBV29-1,TGCAGCGTTGATCGACAGGGGAACGCGGGGGCCTTCCTCACAGATACGCAGTATTTT,CSVDRQGNAGAFLTDTQYF
NA,NA,TRBJ1-5,TRBV30,TGTGCCTGGAGTGTACGAGGATACAATCAGCCCCAGCATTTT,CAWSVRGYNQPQHF
few,NA,TRBJ2-2,TRBV9,TGTGCCAGCAGCGGTCTGGGCCAGGTGAACACCGGGGAGCTGTTTTTT,CASSGLGQVNTGELFF
few,TRBD1,TRBJ2-7,TRBV6-8,TGTGCCAGCAGTTTGTCGGGACAGTCCTACGAGCAGTACTTC,CASSLSGQSYEQYF